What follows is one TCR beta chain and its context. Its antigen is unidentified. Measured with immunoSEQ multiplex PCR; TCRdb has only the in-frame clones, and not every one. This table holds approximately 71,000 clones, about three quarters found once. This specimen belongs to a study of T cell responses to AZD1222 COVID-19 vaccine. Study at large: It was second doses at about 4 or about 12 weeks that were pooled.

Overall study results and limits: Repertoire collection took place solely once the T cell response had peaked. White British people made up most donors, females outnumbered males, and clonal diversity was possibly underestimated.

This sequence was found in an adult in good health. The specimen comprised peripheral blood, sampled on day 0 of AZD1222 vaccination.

The CDR3 DNA follows: TGTGCCAGCAGTGACGAAGGGCCCCACAATCAGCCCCAGCATTTT. It is translated as CASSDEGPHNQPQHF. This chain joins TRBV6-4 and TRBJ1-5; D ambiguous. This CDR3 contains 15 residues. Trimming took off 2 bases at V and 3 bases at J, with 11 bases between the two ends. CDR1 and CDR2 from the germline V gene are MRHNA and SNTAGT.